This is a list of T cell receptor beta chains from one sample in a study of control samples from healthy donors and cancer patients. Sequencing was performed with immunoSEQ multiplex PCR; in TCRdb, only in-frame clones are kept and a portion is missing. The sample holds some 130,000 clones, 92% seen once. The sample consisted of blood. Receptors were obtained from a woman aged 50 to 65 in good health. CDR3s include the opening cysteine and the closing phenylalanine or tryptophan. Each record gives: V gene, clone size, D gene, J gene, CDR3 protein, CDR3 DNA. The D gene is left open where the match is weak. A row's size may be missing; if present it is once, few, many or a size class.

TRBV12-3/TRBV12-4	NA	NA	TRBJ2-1	CASSFGLLELIF	TGTGCCAGCAGTTTCGGACTACTAGAGCTGATCTTC
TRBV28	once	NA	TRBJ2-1	CASQIYNEQFF	TGTGCCAGCCAGATATACAATGAGCAGTTCTTC
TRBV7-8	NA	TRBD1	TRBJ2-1	CASSSTGGAYNEQFF	TGTGCCAGCAGCTCGACAGGGGGCGCGTACAATGAGCAGTTCTTC
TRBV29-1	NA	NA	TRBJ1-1	CSVEVGSRAEAFF	TGCAGCGTTGAAGTCGGCAGCCGGGCTGAAGCTTTCTTT
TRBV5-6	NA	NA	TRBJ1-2	CASKNWFGIQGRWDYGYTF	TGTGCCAGCAAGAATTGGTTCGGGATCCAGGGAAGATGGGACTATGGCTACACCTTC
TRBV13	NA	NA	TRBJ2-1	CASSLTSSPHSEQFF	TGTGCCAGCAGCTTGACTAGTTCACCCCACAGTGAGCAGTTCTTC
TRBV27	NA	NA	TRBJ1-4	CASSPFRGRSGDEKLFF	TGTGCCAGCAGCCCCTTCCGGGGACGGTCTGGGGATGAAAAACTGTTTTTT
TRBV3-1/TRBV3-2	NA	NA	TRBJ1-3	CASSPGTGNTIYF	TGTGCCAGCAGCCCGGGGACTGGAAACACCATATATTTT
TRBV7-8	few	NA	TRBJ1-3	CASSHLVSGNTIYF	TGTGCCAGCAGCCACCTGGTCTCTGGAAACACCATATATTTT
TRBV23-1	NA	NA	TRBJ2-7	CASSQSVRGCGTTYEQYF	TGCGCCAGCAGTCAGAGCGTTCGGGGGTGCGGGACGACCTACGAGCAGTACTTC
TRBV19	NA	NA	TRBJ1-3	CASSRPVGAGNTIYF	TGTGCCAGTAGTAGACCAGTAGGGGCTGGAAACACCATATATTTT
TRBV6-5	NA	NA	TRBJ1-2	CASRVEGRGNYGYTF	TGTGCCAGCCGAGTTGAGGGGCGAGGGAACTATGGCTACACCTTC
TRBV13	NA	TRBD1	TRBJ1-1	CASSDRGLGSEAFF	TGTGCCAGCAGCGACAGGGGGCTGGGATCTGAAGCTTTCTTT
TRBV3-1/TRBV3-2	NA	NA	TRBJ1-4	CASSQAQGLALFF	TGTGCCAGCAGCCAAGCTCAGGGTCTAGCTCTGTTTTTT
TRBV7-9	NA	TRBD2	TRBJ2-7	CASSLDSAGGLHEQYF	TGTGCCAGCAGCTTAGATTCGGCGGGAGGTTTGCACGAGCAGTACTTC
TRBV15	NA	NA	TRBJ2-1	CATSSYGNEQFF	TGTGCCACCAGCTCTTATGGCAATGAGCAGTTCTTC
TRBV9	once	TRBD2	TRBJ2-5	CASSVGTSGNQETQYF	TGTGCCAGCAGCGTAGGGACTAGCGGAAACCAAGAGACCCAGTACTTC
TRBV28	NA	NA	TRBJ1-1	CASSSAPGERPEAFF	TGTGCCAGCAGTTCGGCCCCAGGGGAAAGACCTGAAGCTTTCTTT
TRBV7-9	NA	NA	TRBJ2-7	CASSEGHTEQYF	TGTGCCAGCAGCGAAGGACACACCGAGCAGTACTTC
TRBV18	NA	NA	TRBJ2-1	CASSPYNEQFF	TGTGCCAGCTCACCTTACAATGAGCAGTTCTTC
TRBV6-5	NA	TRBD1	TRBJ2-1	CASRRGQVTLNEQFF	TGTGCCAGCAGACGGGGACAGGTCACCCTCAATGAGCAGTTCTTC
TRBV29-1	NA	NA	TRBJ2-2	CSVERGGTGELFF	TGCAGCGTTGAACGGGGAGGCACCGGGGAGCTGTTTTTT
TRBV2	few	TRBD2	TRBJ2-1	CASPAVRTSGRYNEQFF	TGTGCCAGCCCCGCCGTCCGGACTAGCGGGAGGTATAATGAGCAGTTCTTC
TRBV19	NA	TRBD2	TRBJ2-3	CASSTIWTSVGDTQYF	TGTGCCAGTAGTACTATTTGGACTAGCGTTGGAGATACGCAGTATTTT
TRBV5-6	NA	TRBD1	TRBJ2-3	CASSNRGRGTDTQYF	TGTGCCAGCAGCAACAGGGGGCGCGGGACAGATACGCAGTATTTT
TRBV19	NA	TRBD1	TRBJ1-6	CASSGLDRGLRNSPLHF	TGTGCCAGTAGTGGATTGGACAGGGGGCTCAGGAATTCACCCCTCCACTTT
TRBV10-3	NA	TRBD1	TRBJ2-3	CAISVRGLEGDTQYF	TGTGCCATCAGTGTGAGGGGGCTAGAGGGAGATACGCAGTATTTT
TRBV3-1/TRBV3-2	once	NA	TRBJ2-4	CASSQSGRTLAKNIQYF	TGTGCCAGCAGCCAGAGCGGACGGACGCTAGCCAAAAACATTCAGTACTTC
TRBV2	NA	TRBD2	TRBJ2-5	CASSEGAGGGETQYF	TGTGCCAGCAGTGAAGGGGCGGGAGGAGGAGAGACCCAGTACTTC
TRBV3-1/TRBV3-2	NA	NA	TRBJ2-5	CASSQDGRGSETQYF	TGTGCCAGCAGCCAAGATGGCCGAGGCTCAGAGACCCAGTACTTC
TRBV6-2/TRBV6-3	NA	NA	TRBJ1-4	CASSYSGPNLFF	TGTGCCAGCAGTTACTCCGGACCTAATCTGTTTTTT
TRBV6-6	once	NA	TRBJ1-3	CASSYLNTIYF	TGTGCCAGCAGTTACCTGAACACCATATATTTT
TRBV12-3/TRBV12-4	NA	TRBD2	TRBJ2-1	CASSLTGTSVF	TGTGCCAGCAGTCTAACCGGGACTAGCGTCTTC
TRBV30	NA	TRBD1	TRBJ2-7	CAWNGGQGGSEQYF	TGTGCCTGGAACGGGGGACAGGGAGGTAGCGAGCAGTACTTC
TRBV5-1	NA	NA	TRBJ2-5	CASSLGGSSRRETQYF	TGCGCCAGCAGCTTGGGGGGGAGTTCAAGACGAGAGACCCAGTACTTC
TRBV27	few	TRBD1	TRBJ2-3	CASSPGQGRGTDTQYF	TGTGCCAGCAGTCCCGGACAGGGAAGGGGCACAGATACGCAGTATTTT
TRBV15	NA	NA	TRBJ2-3	CATSRDVVDTQYF	TGTGCCACCAGCAGAGACGTAGTAGATACGCAGTATTTT
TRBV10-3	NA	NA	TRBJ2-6	CAIIESGANVLTF	TGTGCCATCATTGAATCCGGGGCCAACGTCCTGACTTTC
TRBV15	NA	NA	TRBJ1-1	CATSRGGVGAEAFF	TGTGCCACCAGCAGAGGAGGGGTTGGGGCTGAAGCTTTCTTT
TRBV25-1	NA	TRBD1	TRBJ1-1	CASSEPGQGRFTEAFF	TGTGCCAGCAGTGAACCCGGACAGGGCCGGTTCACTGAAGCTTTCTTT
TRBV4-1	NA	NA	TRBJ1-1	CASSLGGGNTEAFF	TGCGCCAGCAGCTTAGGGGGGGGGAACACTGAAGCTTTCTTT
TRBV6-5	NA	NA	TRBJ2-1	CASSPGLNPYNEQFF	TGTGCCAGCAGCCCGGGACTCAATCCCTACAATGAGCAGTTCTTC
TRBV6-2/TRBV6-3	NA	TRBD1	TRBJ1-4	CASSSLTGFGEKLFF	TGTGCCAGCAGTTCCTTGACAGGGTTTGGCGAAAAACTGTTTTTT
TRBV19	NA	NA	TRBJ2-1	CASSIRATNSYNEQFF	TGTGCCAGTAGTATAAGGGCCACTAATTCCTACAATGAGCAGTTCTTC
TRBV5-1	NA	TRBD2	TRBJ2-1	CASSLRSGGDNEQFF	TGCGCCAGCAGCTTGCGAAGCGGGGGTGACAATGAGCAGTTCTTC
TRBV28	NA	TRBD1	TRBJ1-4	CASSLRQGAREKLFF	TGTGCCAGCAGTCTCCGACAGGGGGCGAGGGAAAAACTGTTTTTT
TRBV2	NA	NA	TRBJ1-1	CASTSNTEAFF	TGTGCCAGCACATCCAACACTGAAGCTTTCTTT
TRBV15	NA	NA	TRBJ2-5	CATSRDFQETQYF	TGTGCCACCAGCAGAGATTTCCAAGAGACCCAGTACTTC